This T cell receptor (delta chain) emerged from a study of γδ T cells in repeated Plasmodium falciparum infection. Study-wide context: Samples were taken at baseline, before some infections, and 21 days after each.

The CDR3 extends over 21 amino acids. Germline CDR1 is TSWWSYY and CDR2 is QGS. V lost 3 bases and J lost 0; bases outside the gene matches: 17. A remark on this clone: TCRdb pairs this DNA with a much larger clone's protein that differs at residue 13, likely a read error; the protein shown was translated from the DNA.

TCRdb reprocessed the multiplex PCR reads using CATT. In the table there are around 46,000 delta-chain clones, about 2% of which are singletons. Vgamma9/Vdelta2+ and Vdelta2-negative gammadelta T cells were flow-sorted from PBMC for bulk sequencing. Specimen: gamma-delta T cells from blood. The receptor was isolated from a pool of human donors (malaria-infected and uninfected, not separated). J is TRDJ1 and V is TRDV1; 12 nucleotides agree with TRDD3. The J gene was not available in TCRdb and was assigned here by matching the DNA to germline segments. In nucleotides, the CDR3 is TGTGCTCTTGGGGACTCATTCCTACTCTGGGGGATACGGGGGTACACCGATAAACTCATCTTT. Protein: CALGDSFLLWGIRGYTDKLIF.